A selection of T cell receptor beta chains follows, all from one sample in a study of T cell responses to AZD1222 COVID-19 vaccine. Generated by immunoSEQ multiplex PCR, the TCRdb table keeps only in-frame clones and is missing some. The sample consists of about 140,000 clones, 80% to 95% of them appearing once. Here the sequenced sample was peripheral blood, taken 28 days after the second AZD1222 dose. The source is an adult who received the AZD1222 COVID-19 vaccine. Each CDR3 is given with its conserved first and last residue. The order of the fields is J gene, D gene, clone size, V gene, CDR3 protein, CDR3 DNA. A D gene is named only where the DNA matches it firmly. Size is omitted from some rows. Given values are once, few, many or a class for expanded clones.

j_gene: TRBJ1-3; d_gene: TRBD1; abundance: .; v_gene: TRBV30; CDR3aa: CAWTRQGAAAGNTIYF; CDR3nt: TGTGCCTGGACACGACAGGGCGCAGCAGCTGGAAACACCATATATTTT
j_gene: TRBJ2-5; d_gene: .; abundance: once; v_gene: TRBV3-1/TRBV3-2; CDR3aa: CASSPLGGGETQYF; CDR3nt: TGTGCCAGCAGTCCATTGGGGGGAGGAGAGACCCAGTACTTC
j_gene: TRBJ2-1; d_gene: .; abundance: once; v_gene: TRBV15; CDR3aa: CATSRELGYYNNEQFF; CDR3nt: TGTGCCACCAGCAGAGAGTTGGGGTACTACAACAATGAGCAGTTCTTC
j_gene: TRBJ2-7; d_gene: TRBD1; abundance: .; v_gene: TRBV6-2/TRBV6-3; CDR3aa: CASSYRAGGEQYF; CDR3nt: TGTGCCAGCAGTTACCGCGCAGGGGGCGAGCAGTACTTC
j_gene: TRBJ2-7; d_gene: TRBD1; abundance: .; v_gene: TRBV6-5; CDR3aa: CASRLTGSRDEQYF; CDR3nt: TGTGCCAGCAGGCTGACAGGGTCCCGGGACGAGCAGTACTTC
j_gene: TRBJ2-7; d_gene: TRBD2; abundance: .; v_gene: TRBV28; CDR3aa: CASSSREGTYEQYF; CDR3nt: TGTGCCAGCAGTTCTCGGGAGGGGACCTACGAGCAGTACTTC
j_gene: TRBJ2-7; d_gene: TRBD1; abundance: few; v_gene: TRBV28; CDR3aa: CASSSPLSYRGLGDEQYF; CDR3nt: TGTGCCAGCAGTTCCCCCCTTTCCTACAGGGGGCTTGGGGACGAGCAGTACTTC
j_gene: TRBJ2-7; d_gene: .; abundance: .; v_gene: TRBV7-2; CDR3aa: CASSLVGGPDEQYF; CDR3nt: TGTGCCAGCAGCTTAGTCGGGGGGCCTGACGAGCAGTACTTC
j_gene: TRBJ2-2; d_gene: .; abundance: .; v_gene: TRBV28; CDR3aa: CASSSTGASTGELFF; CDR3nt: TGTGCCAGCAGTTCTACGGGGGCGAGCACCGGGGAGCTGTTTTTT
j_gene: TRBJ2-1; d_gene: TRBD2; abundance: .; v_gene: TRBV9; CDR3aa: CASSVLAGVYNEQFF; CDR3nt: TGTGCCAGCAGCGTACTAGCGGGAGTATACAATGAGCAGTTCTTC
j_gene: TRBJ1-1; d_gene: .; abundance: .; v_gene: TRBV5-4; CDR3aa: CASSLWGPGKLEAFF; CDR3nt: TGTGCCAGCAGCTTGTGGGGGCCGGGGAAATTGGAAGCTTTCTTT
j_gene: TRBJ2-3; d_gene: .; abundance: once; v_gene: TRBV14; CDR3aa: CASSPSRGTQYF; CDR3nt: TGTGCCAGCAGCCCTAGCCGGGGGACGCAGTATTTT
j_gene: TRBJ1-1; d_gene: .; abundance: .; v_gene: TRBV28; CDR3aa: CASSLLWGAAEAFF; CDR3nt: TGTGCCAGCAGTTTGTTGTGGGGAGCGGCTGAAGCTTTCTTT
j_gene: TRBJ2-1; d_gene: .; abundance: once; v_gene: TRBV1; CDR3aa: CTSSQDLPPSGSDEQFF; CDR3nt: TGCACCAGCAGCCAAGATCTACCCCCCAGCGGGAGTGATGAGCAGTTCTTC
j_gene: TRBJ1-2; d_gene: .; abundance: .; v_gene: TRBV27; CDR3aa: CASSLPNYGYTF; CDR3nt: TGTGCCAGCAGTCTCCCTAACTATGGCTACACCTTC
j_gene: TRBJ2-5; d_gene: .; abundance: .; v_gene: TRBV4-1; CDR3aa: CASSQDISESRAQYF; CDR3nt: TGCGCCAGCAGCCAAGATATTAGTGAGTCCAGGGCCCAGTACTTC
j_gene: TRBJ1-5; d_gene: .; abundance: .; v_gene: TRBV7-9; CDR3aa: CASSRRDENQPQHF; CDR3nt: TGTGCCAGCAGCCGCCGGGACGAAAATCAGCCCCAGCATTTT
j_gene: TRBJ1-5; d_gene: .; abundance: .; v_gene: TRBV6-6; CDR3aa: CASSPPGRGNQPQHF; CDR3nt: TGTGCCAGCAGTCCCCCGGGGAGGGGCAATCAGCCCCAGCATTTT
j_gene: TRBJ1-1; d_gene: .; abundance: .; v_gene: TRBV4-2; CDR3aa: CASSLGRMNTEAFF; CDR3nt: TGTGCCAGCAGCCTAGGACGGATGAACACTGAAGCTTTCTTT
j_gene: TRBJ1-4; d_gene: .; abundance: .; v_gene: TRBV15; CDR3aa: CATSRSPVATNEKLFF; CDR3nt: TGTGCCACCAGCAGATCCCCCGTTGCAACTAATGAAAAACTGTTTTTT
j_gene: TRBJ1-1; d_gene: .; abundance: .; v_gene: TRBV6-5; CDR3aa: CASRRQLNTEAFF; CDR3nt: TGTGCCAGCAGACGACAGTTGAACACTGAAGCTTTCTTT
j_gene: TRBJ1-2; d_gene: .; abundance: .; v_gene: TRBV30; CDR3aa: CAWRGGPTDGYTF; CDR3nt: TGTGCCTGGAGGGGGGGACCGACTGATGGCTACACCTTC
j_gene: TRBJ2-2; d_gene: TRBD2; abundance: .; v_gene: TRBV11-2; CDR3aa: CASKGLAGVTGELFF; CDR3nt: TGTGCCAGCAAGGGACTAGCGGGAGTCACCGGGGAGCTGTTTTTT
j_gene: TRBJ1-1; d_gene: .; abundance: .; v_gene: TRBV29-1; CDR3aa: CSARDVRDTEAFF; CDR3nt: TGCAGCGCCCGGGACGTGCGGGACACTGAAGCTTTCTTT
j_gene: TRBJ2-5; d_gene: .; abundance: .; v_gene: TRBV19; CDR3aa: CASSPQRVGFGETQYF; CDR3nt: TGTGCCAGTAGCCCCCAGCGGGTGGGCTTTGGGGAGACCCAGTACTTC
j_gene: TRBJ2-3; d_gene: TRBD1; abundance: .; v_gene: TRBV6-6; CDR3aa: CASSYWDRVGDTQYF; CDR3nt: TGTGCCAGCAGTTACTGGGACAGGGTGGGAGATACGCAGTATTTT
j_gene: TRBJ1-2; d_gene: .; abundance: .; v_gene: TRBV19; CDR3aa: CASLGAYYGYTF; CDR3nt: TGTGCCAGTCTCGGGGCGTACTATGGCTACACCTTC
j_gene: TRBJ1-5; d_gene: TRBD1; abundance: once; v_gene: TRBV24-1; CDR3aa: CATSDPQGDSNQPQHF; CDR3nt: TGTGCCACCAGTGATCCGCAGGGGGATAGCAATCAGCCCCAGCATTTT
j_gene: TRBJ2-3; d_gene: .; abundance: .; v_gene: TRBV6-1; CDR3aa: CASSEAPGADTQYF; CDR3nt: TGTGCCAGCAGTGAAGCACCGGGGGCAGATACGCAGTATTTT
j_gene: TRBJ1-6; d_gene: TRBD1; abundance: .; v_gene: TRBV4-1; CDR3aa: CASSQPPTGLAPLHF; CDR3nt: TGCGCCAGCAGCCAACCTCCGACAGGGCTGGCACCCCTCCACTTT
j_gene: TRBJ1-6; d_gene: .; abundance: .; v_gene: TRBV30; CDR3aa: CAWSVPWQGPNSPLHF; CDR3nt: TGTGCCTGGAGTGTACCCTGGCAGGGCCCAAATTCACCCCTCCACTTT
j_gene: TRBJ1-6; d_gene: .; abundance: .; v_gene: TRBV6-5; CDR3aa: CASRGTADNSPLHF; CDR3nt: TGTGCCAGCAGGGGGACCGCCGATAATTCACCCCTCCACTTT
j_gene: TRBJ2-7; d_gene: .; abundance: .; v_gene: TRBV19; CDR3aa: CASSIVWGYEQYF; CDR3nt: TGTGCCAGTAGTATAGTTTGGGGTTACGAGCAGTACTTC
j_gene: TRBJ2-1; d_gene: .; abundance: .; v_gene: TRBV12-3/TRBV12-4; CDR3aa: CASSLRVTEQFF; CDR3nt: TGTGCCAGCAGTTTAAGGGTTACTGAGCAGTTCTTC
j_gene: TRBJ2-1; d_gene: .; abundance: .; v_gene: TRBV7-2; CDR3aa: CASTTPGSNNEQFF; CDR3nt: TGTGCCAGCACTACGCCGGGTTCCAACAATGAGCAGTTCTTC
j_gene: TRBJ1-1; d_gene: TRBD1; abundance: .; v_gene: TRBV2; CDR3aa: CASSHRRVGGRNTEAFF; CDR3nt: TGTGCCAGCAGTCACAGGCGGGTAGGGGGCAGGAACACTGAAGCTTTCTTT
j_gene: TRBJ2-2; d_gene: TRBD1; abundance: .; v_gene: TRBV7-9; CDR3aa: CASSLGDRRNTGELFF; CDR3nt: TGTGCCAGCAGCTTAGGGGACAGAAGGAACACCGGGGAGCTGTTTTTT
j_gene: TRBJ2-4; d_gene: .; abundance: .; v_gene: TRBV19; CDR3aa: CASKTDRLAKNIQYF; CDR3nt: TGTGCCAGTAAGACCGACAGGCTAGCCAAAAACATTCAGTACTTC
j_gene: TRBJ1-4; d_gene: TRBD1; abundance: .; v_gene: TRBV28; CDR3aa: CASTLDREGEKLFF; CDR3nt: TGTGCCAGCACCCTGGACAGGGAGGGTGAAAAACTGTTTTTT
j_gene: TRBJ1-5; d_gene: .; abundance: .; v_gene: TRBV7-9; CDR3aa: CASSHFNSQPQHF; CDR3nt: TGTGCCAGCAGCCACTTCAACAGTCAGCCCCAGCATTTT
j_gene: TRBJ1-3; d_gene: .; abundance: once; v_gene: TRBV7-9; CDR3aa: CASSQGPRGGNTIYF; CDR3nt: TGTGCCAGCAGCCAGGGCCCGAGGGGTGGAAACACCATATATTTT
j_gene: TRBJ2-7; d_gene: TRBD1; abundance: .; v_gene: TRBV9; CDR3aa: CASSVGTAPIHEQYF; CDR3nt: TGTGCCAGCAGCGTCGGGACAGCCCCCATCCACGAGCAGTACTTC
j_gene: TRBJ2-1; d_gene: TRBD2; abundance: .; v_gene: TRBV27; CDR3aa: CASSLSTSGYNEQFF; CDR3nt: TGTGCCAGCAGTTTATCGACTAGCGGGTACAATGAGCAGTTCTTC
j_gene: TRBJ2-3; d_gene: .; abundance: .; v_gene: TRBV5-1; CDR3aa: CASSSAGFGDTQYF; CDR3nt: TGCGCCAGCAGCTCGGCGGGGTTTGGAGATACGCAGTATTTT
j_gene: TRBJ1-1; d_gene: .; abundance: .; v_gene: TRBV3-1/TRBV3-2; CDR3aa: CASSQEAMNTEAFF; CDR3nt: TGTGCCAGCAGCCAAGAGGCAATGAACACTGAAGCTTTCTTT
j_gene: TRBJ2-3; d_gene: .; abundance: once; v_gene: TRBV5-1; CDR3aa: CASSPATDTQYF; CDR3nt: TGCGCCAGCAGCCCTGCAACAGATACGCAGTATTTT
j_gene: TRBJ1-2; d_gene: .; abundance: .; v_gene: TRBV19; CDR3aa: CASSISGGYTF; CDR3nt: TGTGCCAGTAGTATCTCGGGCGGCTACACCTTC
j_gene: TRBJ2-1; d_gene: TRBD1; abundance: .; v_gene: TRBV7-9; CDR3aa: CASSLSGTGVLFF; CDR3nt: TGTGCCAGCAGCTTATCTGGGACAGGAGTATTATTCTTC
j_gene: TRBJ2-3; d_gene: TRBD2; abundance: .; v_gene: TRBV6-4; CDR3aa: CASSEETSGTDTQYF; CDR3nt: TGTGCCAGCAGTGAGGAGACTAGCGGGACAGATACGCAGTATTTT
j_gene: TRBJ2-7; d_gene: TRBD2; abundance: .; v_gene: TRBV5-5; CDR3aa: CASSKGLAEPYEQYF; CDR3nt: TGTGCCAGCAGCAAAGGACTAGCGGAGCCCTACGAGCAGTACTTC
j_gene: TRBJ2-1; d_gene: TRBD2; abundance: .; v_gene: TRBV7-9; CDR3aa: CASSLRAGGPGNEQFF; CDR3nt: TGTGCCAGCAGCTTAAGGGCGGGAGGGCCAGGGAATGAGCAGTTCTTC
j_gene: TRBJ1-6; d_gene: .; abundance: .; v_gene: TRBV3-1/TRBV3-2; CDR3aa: CASSQGNPPLHF; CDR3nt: TGTGCCAGCAGCCAAGGAAATCCACCCCTCCACTTT
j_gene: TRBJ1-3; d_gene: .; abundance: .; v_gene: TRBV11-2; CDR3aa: CASSWGGQTSGNTIYF; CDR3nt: TGTGCCAGCAGCTGGGGAGGCCAGACCTCTGGAAACACCATATATTTT
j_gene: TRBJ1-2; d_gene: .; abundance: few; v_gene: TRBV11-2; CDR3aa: CASSLGGSYGYTF; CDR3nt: TGTGCCAGCAGCTTAGGGGGGTCCTATGGCTACACCTTC
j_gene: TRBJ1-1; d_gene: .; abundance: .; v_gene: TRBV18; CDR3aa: CASSAPFGLFMNTEAFF; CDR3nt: TGTGCCAGCTCAGCCCCATTCGGACTGTTTATGAACACTGAAGCTTTCTTT
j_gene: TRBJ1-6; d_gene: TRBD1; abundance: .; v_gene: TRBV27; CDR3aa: CASRKGQADNSPLHF; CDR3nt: TGTGCCAGCAGAAAAGGACAGGCCGATAATTCACCCCTCCACTTT
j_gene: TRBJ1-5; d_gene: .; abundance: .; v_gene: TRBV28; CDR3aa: CASSFIMELVNQPQHF; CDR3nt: TGTGCCAGCAGTTTTATAATGGAGTTGGTCAATCAGCCCCAGCATTTT
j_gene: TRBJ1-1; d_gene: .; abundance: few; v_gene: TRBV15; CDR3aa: CATSRDLGAYTEAFF; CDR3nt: TGTGCCACCAGCAGAGATCTGGGTGCTTACACTGAAGCTTTCTTT
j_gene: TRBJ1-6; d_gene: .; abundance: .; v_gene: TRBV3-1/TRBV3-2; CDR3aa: CASSQEGRGSSPLHF; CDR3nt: TGTGCCAGCAGCCAAGAAGGCAGGGGAAGCTCACCCCTCCACTTT